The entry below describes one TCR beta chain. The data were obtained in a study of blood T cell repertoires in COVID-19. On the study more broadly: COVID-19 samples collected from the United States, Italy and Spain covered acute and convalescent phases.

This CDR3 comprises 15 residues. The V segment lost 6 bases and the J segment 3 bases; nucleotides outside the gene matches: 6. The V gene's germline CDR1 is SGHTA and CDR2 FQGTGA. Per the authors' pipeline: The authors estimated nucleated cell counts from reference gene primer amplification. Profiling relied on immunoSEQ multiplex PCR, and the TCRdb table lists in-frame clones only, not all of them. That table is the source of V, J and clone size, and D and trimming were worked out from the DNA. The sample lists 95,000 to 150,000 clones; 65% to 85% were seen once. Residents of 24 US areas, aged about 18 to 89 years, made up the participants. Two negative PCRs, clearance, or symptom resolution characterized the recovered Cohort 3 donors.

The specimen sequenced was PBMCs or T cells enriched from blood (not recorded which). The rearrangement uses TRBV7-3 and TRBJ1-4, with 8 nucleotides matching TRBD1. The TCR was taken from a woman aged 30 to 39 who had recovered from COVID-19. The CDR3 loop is CASSTTGGPNEKLFF. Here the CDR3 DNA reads TGTGCCAGCAGTACCACAGGGGGTCCTAATGAAAAACTGTTTTTT.